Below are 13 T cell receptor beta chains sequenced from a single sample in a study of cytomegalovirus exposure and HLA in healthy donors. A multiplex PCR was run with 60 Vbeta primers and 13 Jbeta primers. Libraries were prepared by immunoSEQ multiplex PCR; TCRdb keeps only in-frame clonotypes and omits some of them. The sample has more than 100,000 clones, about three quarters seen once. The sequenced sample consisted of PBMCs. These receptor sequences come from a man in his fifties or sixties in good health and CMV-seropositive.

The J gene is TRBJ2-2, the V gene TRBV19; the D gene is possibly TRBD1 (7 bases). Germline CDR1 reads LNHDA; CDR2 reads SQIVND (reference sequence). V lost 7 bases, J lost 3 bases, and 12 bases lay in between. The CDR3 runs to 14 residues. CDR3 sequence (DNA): TGTGCCAGTACGGCGGGACAGTACACCGGGGAGCTGTTTTTT. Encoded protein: CASTAGQYTGELFF.

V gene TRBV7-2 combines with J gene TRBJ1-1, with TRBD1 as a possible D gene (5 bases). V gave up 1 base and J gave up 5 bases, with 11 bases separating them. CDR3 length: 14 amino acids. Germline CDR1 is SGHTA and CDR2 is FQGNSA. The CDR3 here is CASSLGQKFTEAFF. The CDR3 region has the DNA TGTGCCAGCAGCTTAGGACAGAAATTTACTGAAGCTTTCTTT.

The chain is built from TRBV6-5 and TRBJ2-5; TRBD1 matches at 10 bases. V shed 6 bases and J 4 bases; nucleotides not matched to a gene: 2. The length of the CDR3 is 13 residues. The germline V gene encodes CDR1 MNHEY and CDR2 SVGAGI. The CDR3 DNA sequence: TGTGCCAGCAGACGGGACAGGGGAGAGACCCAGTACTTC. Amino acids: CASRRDRGETQYF.

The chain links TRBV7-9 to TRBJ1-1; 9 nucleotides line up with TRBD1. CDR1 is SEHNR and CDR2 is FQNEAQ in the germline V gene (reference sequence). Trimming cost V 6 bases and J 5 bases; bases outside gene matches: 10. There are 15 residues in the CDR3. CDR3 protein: CASSRTGGAGTEAFF. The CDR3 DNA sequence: TGTGCCAGCAGTCGAACAGGGGGCGCAGGAACTGAAGCTTTCTTT.

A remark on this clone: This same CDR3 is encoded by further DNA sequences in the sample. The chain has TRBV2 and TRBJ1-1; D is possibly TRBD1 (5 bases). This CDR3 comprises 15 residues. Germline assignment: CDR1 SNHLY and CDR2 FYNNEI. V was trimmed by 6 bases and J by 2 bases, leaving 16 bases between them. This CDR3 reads CASSPIDSLNTEAFF. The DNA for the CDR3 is TGTGCCAGCAGCCCCATCGACAGCTTAAACACTGAAGCTTTCTTT.

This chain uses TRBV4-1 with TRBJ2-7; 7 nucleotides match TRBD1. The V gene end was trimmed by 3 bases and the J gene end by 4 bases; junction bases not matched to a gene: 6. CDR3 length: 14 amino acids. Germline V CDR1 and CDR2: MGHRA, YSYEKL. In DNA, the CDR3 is TGCGCCAGCAGCCAGCGACAGGGCCGATACGAGCAGTACTTC. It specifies CASSQRQGRYEQYF.

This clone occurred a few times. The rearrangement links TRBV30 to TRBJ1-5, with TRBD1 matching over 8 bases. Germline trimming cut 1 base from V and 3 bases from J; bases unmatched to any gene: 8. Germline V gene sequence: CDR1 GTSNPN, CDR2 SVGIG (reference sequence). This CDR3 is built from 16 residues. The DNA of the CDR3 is TGTGCCTGGAGTGGTCCCGGGACAGGTTTCAATCAGCCCCAGCATTTT. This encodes CAWSGPGTGFNQPQHF.

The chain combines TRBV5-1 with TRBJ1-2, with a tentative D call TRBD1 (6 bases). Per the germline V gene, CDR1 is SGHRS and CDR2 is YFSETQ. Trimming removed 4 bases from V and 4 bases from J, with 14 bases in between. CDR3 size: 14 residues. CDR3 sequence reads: CASSTEDSAYGYTF. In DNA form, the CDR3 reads TGCGCCAGCAGCACCGAGGACAGCGCCTATGGCTACACCTTC.

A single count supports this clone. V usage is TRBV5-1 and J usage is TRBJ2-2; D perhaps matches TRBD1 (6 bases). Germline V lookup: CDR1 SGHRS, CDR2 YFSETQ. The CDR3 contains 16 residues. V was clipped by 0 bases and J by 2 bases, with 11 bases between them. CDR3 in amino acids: CASSLGQGFNTGELFF. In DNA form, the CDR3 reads TGCGCCAGCAGCTTGGGGCAGGGGTTCAACACCGGGGAGCTGTTTTTT.

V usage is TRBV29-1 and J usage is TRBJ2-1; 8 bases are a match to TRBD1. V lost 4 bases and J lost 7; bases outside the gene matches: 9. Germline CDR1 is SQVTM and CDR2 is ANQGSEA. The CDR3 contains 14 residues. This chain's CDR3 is CSVVDTGGANEQFF. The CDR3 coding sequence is TGCAGCGTTGTTGACACAGGGGGTGCGAATGAGCAGTTCTTC.

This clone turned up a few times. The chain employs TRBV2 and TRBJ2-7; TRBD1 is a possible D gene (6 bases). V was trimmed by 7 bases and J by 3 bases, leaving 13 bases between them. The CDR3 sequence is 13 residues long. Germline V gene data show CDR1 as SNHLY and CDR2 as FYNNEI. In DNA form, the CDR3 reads TGTGCCAGCAATAGGGACACCAACTACGAGCAGTACTTC. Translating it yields CASNRDTNYEQYF.

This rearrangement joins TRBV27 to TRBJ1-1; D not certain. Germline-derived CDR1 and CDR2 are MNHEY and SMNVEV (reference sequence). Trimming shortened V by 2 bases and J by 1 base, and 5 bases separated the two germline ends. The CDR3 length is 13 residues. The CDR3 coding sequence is TGTGCCAGCAGTTTAATCGGGAACACTGAAGCTTTCTTT. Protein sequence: CASSLIGNTEAFF.

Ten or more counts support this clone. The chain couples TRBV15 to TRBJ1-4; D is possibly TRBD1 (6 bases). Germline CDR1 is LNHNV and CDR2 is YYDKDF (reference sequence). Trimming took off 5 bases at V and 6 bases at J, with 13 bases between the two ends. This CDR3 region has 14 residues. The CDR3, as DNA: TGTGCCACCAGCTCAGGCAGGGGCGATGAAAAACTGTTTTTT. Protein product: CATSSGRGDEKLFF.